Presented here are 20 T cell receptor beta chains from one specimen sequenced in a study of vaccination and CD4 T cells after COVID-19. The Oncomine TCR Beta short-read assay was what sequenced the DNA obtained from cultured CD4+ T cells. In TCRdb, the PCR reads were re-called with MiXCR into one record per CDR3 protein. The data hold some 9,000 distinct CDR3 sequences, with around 66% observed a single time. These receptors lack a known antigen. The treatment denotes: roughly 11-day PBMC culture with coronavirus spike peptide pools or control peptides (ViraFEST assay). The material sequenced was CD4+ T cells from blood, cultured in vitro. Receptor source: a human donor who had recovered from COVID-19.

V usage is TRBV6-1 and J usage is TRBJ2-5; D may correspond to TRBD1 or TRBD2 (5 bases each). This CDR3 is 13 amino acids long. Trimming pared 10 bases from V and 5 bases from J, leaving 17 bases between. CDR1 is MNHNS, CDR2 SASEGT, per germline. The CDR3 DNA sequence: TGTGCCATCAGCCGGGACCTCAGGGAGACCCAGTACTTC. This encodes CAISRDLRETQYF.

This clonotype occurred once. The chain has TRBV6-2 or TRBV6-3 and TRBJ2-5; maybe TRBD2 (5 bases). Trimming stripped 2 bases from V and 5 bases from J, with 9 bases between. The CDR3 runs 13 residues. Germline assignment: CDR1 MNHEY and CDR2 SVGEGT. The DNA for the CDR3 is TGTGCCAGCAGTTACAGGGAGTTCGAGACCCAGTACTTC. Its translation is CASSYREFETQYF.

V is TRBV20-1 and J is TRBJ2-2; no clear D. Per the germline V gene, CDR1 is DFQATT and CDR2 is SNEGSKA (reference sequence). The V gene lost 3 bases and the J gene lost 0 bases, with 8 bases spanning the gap. This CDR3 has 14 amino acids. The CDR3 reads CSARGNTNTGELFF. CDR3 nucleotides: TGCAGTGCTAGGGGCAACACGAACACCGGGGAGCTGTTTTTT.

This chain connects TRBV6-1 to TRBJ2-7; D possibly corresponds to TRBD1 (7 bases). The V and J ends lost 5 bases and 6 bases respectively, with 17 bases between them. CDR3 length equals 14 residues. In germline, CDR1 is MNHNS, CDR2 SASEGT. DNA for the CDR3: TGTGCCAGCAGTCAGGGGCGGCAGGGGGGCGAGCAGTACTTC. It encodes CASSQGRQGGEQYF.

The rearrangement joins TRBV6-1 to TRBJ1-5, with D unclear. V was pared by 9 bases and J by 4 bases, with 13 bases between. Germline V CDR1 and CDR2: MNHNS, SASEGT. The CDR3 extends over 13 amino acids. In DNA, the CDR3 is TGTGCCAGTACCCTCACTACTAATCAGCCCCAGCATTTT. It encodes CASTLTTNQPQHF.

The chain couples TRBV7-2 to TRBJ1-2; possible D gene TRBD1, 5 bases. The CDR3 consists of 14 residues. Trimming removed 2 bases at V and 4 bases at J, with 11 bases between. Germline assignment: CDR1 SGHTA and CDR2 FQGNSA. The DNA of the CDR3 is TGTGCCAGCAGCTTAATGGGGCAGACCTATGGCTACACCTTC. Its translation is CASSLMGQTYGYTF.

V and J are TRBV11-2 and TRBJ1-2; D remains unclear. The CDR3 is 18 amino acids. Trimming cost V 0 bases and J 0 bases, with 17 bases left between them. Germline V CDR1 and CDR2: SGHAT, FQNNGV. The CDR3 sequence is CASSLDLPVGISNYGYTF. The CDR3 nucleotides read TGTGCCAGCAGCTTAGATCTACCCGTGGGCATTTCTAACTATGGCTACACCTTC.

The chain recombines TRBV7-6 with TRBJ2-7; D uncertain. CDR3 length: 16 amino acids. Germline CDR1 and CDR2: SGHVS and FNYEAQ. Trimming pared 1 base from V and 1 base from J, leaving 14 bases between. The CDR3: CASSLDRPGVSYEQYF. As DNA, the CDR3 is TGTGCCAGCAGCTTAGATCGTCCAGGAGTATCCTACGAGCAGTACTTC.

The chain carries TRBV6-1 and TRBJ1-2; the match to TRBD1 covers 7 bases. The CDR3 contains 12 residues. CDR1 and CDR2 from the germline V gene are MNHNS and SASEGT. V dropped 7 bases and J dropped 6; count of bases not matched to a gene: 5. The CDR3 sequence: CASTPTGNGYTF. The CDR3 DNA is TGTGCCAGCACCCCGACAGGGAATGGCTACACCTTC.

The gene calls are TRBV19 and TRBJ2-3, with D hard to call. The V end was cut by 2 bases, the J end by 0 bases, with 6 bases between. CDR1 is LNHDA, CDR2 SQIVND, per germline (reference sequence). The CDR3 extends over 14 amino acids. CDR3 DNA sequence: TGTGCCAGTAGTATATATTATAGCACAGATACGCAGTATTTT. This translates into CASSIYYSTDTQYF.

The rearrangement joins TRBV19 to TRBJ2-1; a possible D gene is TRBD1 (5 bases). V was shortened by 4 bases and J by 10 bases, with 17 bases between the two germline ends. The V gene's germline CDR1 is LNHDA and CDR2 SQIVND (reference sequence). This CDR3 has 14 residues. CDR3 DNA sequence: TGTGCCAGTAGTACAGTGTCAAAGGGGCCGGAGCAGTTCTTC. Protein sequence: CASSTVSKGPEQFF.

This clonotype was detected once. This rearrangement joins TRBV28 to TRBJ1-1; 8 bases align to TRBD1. This CDR3 region has 13 residues. The trim removed 2 bases at V and 4 bases at J, leaving 0 bases unmatched. In germline, CDR1 is MDHEN, CDR2 SYDVKM. The DNA for the CDR3 is TGTGCCAGCAGTTTACAGGGGGCCACTGAAGCTTTCTTT. Amino acid sequence: CASSLQGATEAFF.

The chain is built from TRBV19 and TRBJ2-6; no clear D gene. Germline V CDR1 and CDR2: LNHDA, SQIVND (reference sequence). V lost 2 bases, J lost 3 bases, and 2 bases lay in between. The CDR3 totals 13 residues. The CDR3 DNA sequence: TGTGCCAGTAGTATAAATGGGGCCAACGTCCTGACTTTC. It encodes CASSINGANVLTF.

The chain joins TRBV10-3 to TRBJ2-7; D perhaps matches TRBD2 (5 bases). The CDR3 is 14 amino acids. Trimming took off 0 bases at V and 0 bases at J, with 6 bases between the two ends. Per germline, CDR1 ENHRY and CDR2 SYGVKD. CDR3 bases: TGTGCCATCAGTGAGTCGGGGAGCTCCTACGAGCAGTACTTC. This codes for CAISESGSSYEQYF.

In its sample, this clonotype was seen once. V and J are TRBV4-3 and TRBJ1-5, with D possibly TRBD1 on 5 matching bases. From germline, CDR1 is LGHNA and CDR2 YSLEER. This CDR3 has 14 residues. V was shortened by 3 bases and J by 5 bases, with 11 bases between the two germline ends. The CDR3 is CASSHTRDYQPQHF. DNA for the CDR3: TGCGCCAGCAGCCATACCAGGGATTATCAGCCCCAGCATTTT.

This chain uses TRBV19 with TRBJ2-1, with 8 bases that match TRBD2. The ends lost 5 bases at V and 0 bases at J; junction bases unmatched: 6. The length of the CDR3 is 16 residues. Germline assignment: CDR1 LNHDA and CDR2 SQIVND (reference sequence). The CDR3 DNA follows: TGTGCCAGTAGTCCTTGGAGCGGGAGCTCCTACAATGAGCAGTTCTTC. Its protein product is CASSPWSGSSYNEQFF.

This chain connects TRBV19 to TRBJ2-7; D unclear. The CDR3 contains 14 residues. CDR1 is LNHDA, CDR2 SQIVND, per germline (reference sequence). The V gene lost 6 bases and the J gene lost 0 bases, with 12 bases spanning the gap. For the CDR3, the DNA is TGTGCCAGTAGCACCCGCCCGAGCTCCTACGAGCAGTACTTC. Translation: CASSTRPSSYEQYF.

This clonotype was seen more than once but under ten times. This rearrangement joins TRBV21-1 to TRBJ2-5; the D call TRBD1 from the table was never checked on the DNA. TRBV21-1 constitutes a pseudogene. There are 14 residues in the CDR3. The DNA of the CDR3 is TGTGCCAGCAGCCCTGGGGGGCTAGGAGAGACCCAGTACTTC. Its protein product is CASSPGGLGETQYF.

The chain is built from TRBV5-4 and TRBJ2-2, with D tentatively TRBD2 (5 bases). The germline V gene has CDR1 SGHNT and CDR2 YYREEE (reference sequence). The CDR3 is 15 residues long. V lost 4 bases and J lost 2, with 12 bases in between. The chain's CDR3 is CASSPRTPNTGELFF. CDR3 in DNA: TGTGCCAGCAGCCCCCGGACTCCCAACACCGGGGAGCTGTTTTTT.

The rearrangement joins TRBV10-1 to TRBJ2-1, with 7 positions matching TRBD2. Germline-derived CDR1 and CDR2 are WNHNN and SYGVQD (reference sequence). CDR3 length: 16 amino acids. V gave up 0 bases and J gave up 9 bases; unmatched junction bases: 11. This CDR3 reads CASSESYPGGSGEQFF. In DNA form, the CDR3 reads TGCGCCAGCAGTGAGTCGTACCCCGGGGGGAGCGGTGAGCAGTTCTTC.